These T cell receptor beta chains were read from a single sample in a study of T cell responses to AZD1222 COVID-19 vaccine. The table came from immunoSEQ multiplex PCR; TCRdb's copy has only in-frame clones and leaves some out. In the table there are 150,000 to 200,000 clones, approximately 93% of which are singletons. Sample: peripheral blood, taken on day 0 of AZD1222 vaccination. The origin of the receptors is an adult in good health. Both conserved end residues are part of each CDR3. Fields, in order: J gene, V gene, D gene, clone size, CDR3 protein, CDR3 DNA. The D gene is left open where the match is weak. Size is omitted from some rows. Given values are once, few, many or a class for expanded clones.

>TRBJ1-1|TRBV5-1|NA|NA
CASSLQTGMNTEAFF
TGCGCCAGCAGCCTACAGACAGGAATGAACACTGAAGCTTTCTTT
>TRBJ1-5|TRBV19|TRBD1|NA
CASSIDQGARTQPQHF
TGTGCCAGTAGTATAGACCAGGGGGCGCGCACTCAGCCCCAGCATTTT
>TRBJ1-1|TRBV12-5|TRBD1|NA
CASGLVLGTGAEAFF
TGTGCTAGTGGTTTGGTACTAGGGACAGGGGCTGAAGCTTTCTTT
>TRBJ2-3|TRBV29-1|TRBD1|NA
CSVQQGAGADTQYF
TGCAGCGTGCAACAGGGGGCTGGGGCAGATACGCAGTATTTT
>TRBJ1-1|TRBV11-3|TRBD1|NA
CASSHRRTGARAFF
TGTGCCAGCAGCCACCGACGGACAGGGGCCCGAGCTTTCTTT
>TRBJ1-1|TRBV23-1|NA|few
CASSQSCPPDRTNTEAFF
TGCGCCAGCAGTCAATCGTGTCCCCCCGACAGGACGAACACTGAAGCTTTCTTT
>TRBJ1-4|TRBV6-1|NA|once
CASSDTAEDNEKLFF
TGTGCCAGCAGTGATACGGCAGAAGATAATGAAAAACTGTTTTTT
>TRBJ1-6|TRBV3-1/TRBV3-2|NA|NA
CASSPHQGLGSPLHF
TGTGCCAGCAGCCCACATCAGGGGCTGGGTTCACCCCTCCACTTT
>TRBJ1-2|TRBV6-5|NA|NA
CASTLGGGLGYTF
TGTGCCAGCACTTTAGGGGGGGGACTGGGCTACACCTTC
>TRBJ1-3|TRBV6-2/TRBV6-3|NA|once
CASSPNYGDPGNTIYF
TGTGCCAGCAGCCCGAACTACGGGGACCCCGGAAACACCATATATTTT
>TRBJ1-3|TRBV9|TRBD1|NA
CASSASGGAGNTIYF
TGTGCCAGCAGCGCGTCAGGGGGGGCTGGAAACACCATATATTTT
>TRBJ2-2|TRBV5-6|NA|NA
CASSLSPNPGGELFF
TGTGCCAGCAGCTTGTCTCCGAATCCGGGCGGGGAGCTGTTTTTT
>TRBJ2-1|TRBV10-1|TRBD2|NA
CASSESRGGLNEQFF
TGCGCCAGCAGTGAGTCCCGGGGGGGCCTCAATGAGCAGTTCTTC
>TRBJ1-5|TRBV7-2|NA|NA
CASSLAGYSNQPQHF
TGTGCCAGCAGCTTAGCCGGATATAGCAATCAGCCCCAGCATTTT
>TRBJ1-2|TRBV27|NA|NA
CASSLAGANYGYTF
TGTGCCAGCAGTTTGGCGGGGGCGAACTATGGCTACACCTTC
>TRBJ1-1|TRBV6-5|NA|NA
CASSYSGGTEAFF
TGTGCCAGCAGTTACTCCGGAGGAACTGAAGCTTTCTTT
>TRBJ2-7|TRBV6-5|TRBD2|NA
CASGAGIGSYEQYF
TGTGCCAGCGGAGCGGGGATAGGTTCCTACGAGCAGTACTTC
>TRBJ1-1|TRBV6-2/TRBV6-3|NA|NA
CASSYVYNTEAFF
TGTGCCAGCAGTTACGTTTATAACACTGAAGCTTTCTTT
>TRBJ1-2|TRBV6-5|NA|NA
CASSLAPMEGYTF
TGTGCCAGCAGCCTTGCCCCTATGGAAGGCTACACCTTC
>TRBJ1-5|TRBV3-1/TRBV3-2|NA|once
CASSQDMGQPQHF
TGTGCCAGCAGCCAAGATATGGGACAGCCCCAGCATTTT
>TRBJ2-3|TRBV7-2|TRBD2|NA
CASSLGLAGGWGTDTQYF
TGTGCCAGCAGCTTAGGACTAGCGGGGGGTTGGGGCACAGATACGCAGTATTTT
>TRBJ1-2|TRBV28|TRBD1|NA
CASSATGGDYGYTF
TGTGCCAGCAGTGCGACAGGGGGCGACTATGGCTACACCTTC
>TRBJ1-2|TRBV27|NA|NA
CASSSSPNYGYTF
TGTGCCAGCAGTAGCAGCCCAAACTATGGCTACACCTTC
>TRBJ2-7|TRBV24-1|TRBD1|NA
CATSDFSGQASYEQYF
TGTGCCACCAGTGATTTCTCCGGACAGGCCTCCTACGAGCAGTACTTC
>TRBJ2-1|TRBV28|NA|NA
CASTLSGGLGGEQFF
TGTGCCAGCACCCTATCAGGAGGTTTAGGTGGTGAGCAGTTCTTC
>TRBJ2-7|TRBV18|TRBD1|NA
CASSGGDRGPISYEQYF
TGTGCCAGCTCAGGCGGGGACAGGGGGCCCATTTCCTACGAGCAGTACTTC
>TRBJ2-1|TRBV20-1|TRBD2|once
CSASAGLESEQFF
TGCAGTGCTAGTGCGGGACTAGAGTCGGAGCAGTTCTTC
>TRBJ2-5|TRBV6-2/TRBV6-3|NA|NA
CASSYFPRDSQETQYF
TGTGCCAGCAGTTACTTCCCTCGGGATTCACAAGAGACCCAGTACTTC
>TRBJ1-1|TRBV7-2|NA|NA
CASSWGPNTEAFF
TGTGCCAGCAGCTGGGGACCGAACACTGAAGCTTTCTTT
>TRBJ1-1|TRBV5-1|TRBD1|NA
CASSLTGRGQGWTEAFF
TGCGCCAGCAGCCTCACCGGTCGGGGACAGGGGTGGACTGAAGCTTTCTTT
>TRBJ2-3|TRBV6-2/TRBV6-3|TRBD2|NA
CASSYDSGDTDTQYF
TGTGCCAGCAGTTACGATAGCGGGGACACAGATACGCAGTATTTT
>TRBJ2-5|TRBV15|NA|NA
CATSRDASRGSETQYF
TGTGCCACCAGCAGAGATGCGAGTCGGGGTTCAGAGACCCAGTACTTC
>TRBJ1-2|TRBV9|TRBD1|NA
CASNDRGHGYTF
TGTGCCAGCAACGACAGGGGGCATGGCTACACCTTC
>TRBJ2-1|TRBV6-5|TRBD2|few
CASTSLAGGFNEQFF
TGTGCCAGCACTTCCCTAGCGGGGGGTTTCAATGAGCAGTTCTTC
>TRBJ1-1|TRBV5-6|TRBD1|NA
CASSLSDRTEAFF
TGTGCCAGCAGCTTGTCGGACAGGACTGAAGCTTTCTTT
>TRBJ1-5|TRBV4-1|NA|NA
CASSQDSLPGNQPQHF
TGCGCCAGCAGCCAAGATTCCTTACCTGGGAATCAGCCCCAGCATTTT
>TRBJ1-1|TRBV20-1|TRBD1|NA
CSASTGGGTEAFF
TGCAGTGCTAGTACAGGGGGAGGAACTGAAGCTTTCTTT
>TRBJ2-7|TRBV5-1|TRBD2|NA
CASSLKRGLGQYF
TGCGCCAGCAGCTTGAAGCGGGGCCTAGGGCAGTACTTC